Described below is a single T cell receptor beta chain sequence and its context. Its antigen is as yet unknown. The germline V and J ends were trimmed by 0 bases and 4 bases, with 15 bases remaining between them. The V gene's germline CDR1 is DFQATT and CDR2 SNEGSKA (reference sequence). The CDR3 covers 15 residues. The sample belongs to a study of T-cell memory formation after mild COVID-19. Study summary: The TCR clusters were mostly specific to one donor. Overall study findings and caveats: Some clones that responded were present in memory (sampled pre-infection), which suggests cross-reactive memory joined.

The 5'RACE method, run with constant-segment primers, produced TCR alpha and TCR beta cDNA libraries (carrying sample barcodes and UMIs). TCRdb re-called the 5' RACE reads through MiXCR, storing one row per CDR3 protein. The top ten hold 8.5% to 10% of the sample, which has around 400,000 distinct CDR3 sequences, roughly 26% seen once. The chain uses TRBV20-1 and TRBJ1-1; the D is unclear. This clonotype was obtained from an adult woman who had mild COVID-19 (a few samples of this study predate the infection). Cell type and time point are not known. Sequenced material: PBMCs or a T cell subset sorted from them (not recorded which). CDR3 DNA: TGCAGTGCTAGAGATCGATACATTTCCTTCACTGAAGCTTTCTTT. Translated: CSARDRYISFTEAFF.